Included here is one TCR beta chain sequence, with context. The data originate from a study of T cell changes during pregnancy in multiple sclerosis. The CDR3 runs 14 residues. The germline CDR1 and CDR2 sequences are SGHRS and YFSETQ. The V gene end was trimmed by 3 bases and the J gene end by 3 bases; junction bases not matched to a gene: 5. Repertoires were generated with immunoSEQ multiplex PCR, while TCRdb's copy carries only in-frame clones and drops some. The sample lists about 110,000 clones, roughly 92% occurring once. Material: peripheral blood, obtained after pregnancy. The origin of this receptor is a female donor with multiple sclerosis, enrolled in a pregnancy study. The chain uses TRBV5-1 and TRBJ2-5; 7 bases are shared with TRBD1. For the CDR3, the DNA is TGCGCCAGCAGCTCAGACAGGGTTGAAGAGACCCAGTACTTC. The encoded protein is CASSSDRVEETQYF.